This T cell receptor (beta chain) was found in a study of glioma-infiltrating T cells. Study-wide findings and caveats: Tissue and blood shared very few CDR3 sequences.

This clonotype has ten or more counts. Its cognate antigen is unknown. Looked up from germline, CDR1 is SGHTA and CDR2 is FQGNSA. The CDR3 is 13 residues long. Trimming removed 5 bases from V and 3 bases from J, with 10 bases in between. Using RNA template, CDR3s of TCR alpha and beta were amplified with iRepertoire arm-PCR. TCRdb ran MiXCR on the multiplex PCR reads and lists one entry per CDR3 protein. The sample lists some 180,000 distinct CDR3 sequences, more than 25% occurring once. The genes are TRBV7-2 and TRBJ2-5, with D tentatively TRBD1 or TRBD2 (5 bases each). The material sequenced was glioma tissue, nonneoplastic brain tissue, or PBMCs (not recorded which). The sequence was obtained from a human donor with low-grade glioma or glioblastoma, undergoing nonglioma brain surgery, or in good health (not recorded which). The CDR3 here is CASSLGAEETQYF. CDR3 in DNA: TGTGCCAGCAGCCTCGGGGCAGAAGAGACCCAGTACTTC. The entire variable domain, with the rest obtained from reference TRBV7-2 and TRBJ2-5, is as follows: GAGVSQSPSNKVTEKGKDVELRCDPISGHTALYWYRQSLGQGLEFLIYFQGNSAPDKSGLPSDRFSAERTGGSVSTLTIQRTQQEDSAVYLCASSLGAEETQYFGPGTRLLVL.